The clone carrying this T cell receptor (beta chain) was picked up a small number of times. There are 15 residues in the CDR3. Germline CDR1 and CDR2: LGHNA and YNFKEQ. Trimming stripped 1 base from V and 3 bases from J, with 10 bases between. It was with 60 Vbeta and 13 Jbeta primers that the PCR ran. Produced via immunoSEQ multiplex PCR; TCRdb's table is partial and in-frame only. Here the sample spans about 190,000 clones, about four fifths being singletons. This sample was taken from a study of cytomegalovirus exposure and HLA in healthy donors. The receptor comes from a woman aged 18-30 years in good health and CMV-seronegative. The genes are TRBV4-2 and TRBJ2-1, with no clear D. Sequencing was done on a sample of PBMCs. DNA of the CDR3: TGTGCCAGCAGCCAAGTGATGGCTTTCTACAATGAGCAGTTCTTC. It translates to CASSQVMAFYNEQFF.